The clone carrying this TCR beta chain was counted between two and nine times. The antigen is not known. The sample comes from a study of cytomegalovirus exposure and HLA in healthy donors. CDR1 MNHNY and CDR2 SVGAGI come from the germline V gene (reference sequence). V shed 3 bases, J shed 2 bases, and the junction held 4 bases outside the gene matches. CDR3 length: 15 residues. Whole-study results and caveats: In vitro data verified a few CMV-associated chains as specific for CMV antigens.

60 Vbeta and 13 Jbeta primers were used in PCR. Using immunoSEQ multiplex PCR, the repertoire was profiled, and TCRdb retains in-frame clones only, with some absent. The table has some 170,000 clones, roughly 80% seen once. This chain connects TRBV6-6 to TRBJ2-3; TRBD1 matches 8 bases. The TCR sequence derives from a man aged 25 to 40 in good health and CMV-seropositive. The sample comprised PBMCs. The CDR3 region has the DNA TGTGCCAGCAGTTATCGACAGGGGTTCACAGATACGCAGTATTTT. The encoded protein is CASSYRQGFTDTQYF.